This record concerns one TCR beta chain sequence. Some clones are missing from TCRdb's copy, which holds only in-frame ones; the method was immunoSEQ multiplex PCR. This table has tens of thousands of clones, around four fifths appearing once. This record comes from a study of OX40 agonist ivuxolimab in advanced cancers. Study in general: Patients assigned to dose escalation were diagnosed with hepatocellular carcinoma, melanoma, renal cell or head and neck cancer.

CDR3 length: 16 residues. In germline, CDR1 is SGHTA, CDR2 FQGTGA. Trimming took 0 bases from V and 1 from J, leaving 11 bases between them. The chain recombines TRBV7-3 with TRBJ2-3; TRBD1 is a possible D gene (6 bases). The clonotype comes from an adult with an advanced solid tumor such as melanoma, head and neck, liver or kidney cancer. This material consisted of CD4+ or CD8+ T cells sorted from blood, taken in a trial of the OX40 agonist ivuxolimab. This CDR3 is CASSLTQGMGTDTQYF. In nucleotides, the CDR3 is TGTGCCAGCAGCTTAACACAGGGAATGGGCACAGATACGCAGTATTTT.